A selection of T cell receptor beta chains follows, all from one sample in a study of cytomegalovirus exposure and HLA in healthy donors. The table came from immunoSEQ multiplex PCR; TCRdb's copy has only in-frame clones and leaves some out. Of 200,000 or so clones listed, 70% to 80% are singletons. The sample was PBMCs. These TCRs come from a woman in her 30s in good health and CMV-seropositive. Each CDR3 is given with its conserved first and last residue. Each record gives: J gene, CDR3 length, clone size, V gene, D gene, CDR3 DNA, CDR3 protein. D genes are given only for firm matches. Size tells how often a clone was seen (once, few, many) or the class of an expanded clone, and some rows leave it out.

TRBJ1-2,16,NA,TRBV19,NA,TGTGCCAGTAGTACCACCGGCGCGGGGAACTCCTATGGCTACACCTTC,CASSTTGAGNSYGYTF
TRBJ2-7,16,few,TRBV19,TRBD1,TGTGCCAGTAGTCAAGCCCGGGACAGGAGCTCCTACGAGCAGTACTTC,CASSQARDRSSYEQYF
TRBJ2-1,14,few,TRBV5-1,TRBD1,TGCGCCAGCAGCTTGGTTTCCGGACAGGAAGAGCAGTTCTTC,CASSLVSGQEEQFF
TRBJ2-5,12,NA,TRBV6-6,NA,TGTGCCAGCAGTTACCCTCCTGAGACCCAGTACTTC,CASSYPPETQYF
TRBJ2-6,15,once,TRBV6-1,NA,TGTGCCAGCAGTGAGCAACAGACTGGGGCCAACGTCCTGACTTTC,CASSEQQTGANVLTF
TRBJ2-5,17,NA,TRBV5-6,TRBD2,TGTGCCAGCAGCAGGGGGACTAGCGGGGATTGGCAAGAGACCCAGTACTTC,CASSRGTSGDWQETQYF
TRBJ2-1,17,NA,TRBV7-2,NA,TGTGCCAGCAGCCACCGGGGCAGGACAGCGACCTACAATGAGCAGTTCTTC,CASSHRGRTATYNEQFF
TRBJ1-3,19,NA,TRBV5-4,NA,TGTGCCAGCAGCTTGGAAGCCGGAGGTCTAAGTTCTACTGGAAACACCATATATTTT,CASSLEAGGLSSTGNTIYF
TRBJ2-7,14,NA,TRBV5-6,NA,TGTGCCAGCAGCTTGACAGCTACGTTGACAGGGCAGTACTTC,CASSLTATLTGQYF
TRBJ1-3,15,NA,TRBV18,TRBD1,TGTGCCAGCTCACCGACAGGGTTGCGTGGAAACACCATATATTTT,CASSPTGLRGNTIYF
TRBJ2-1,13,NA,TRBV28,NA,TGTGCCAGCCTTAGTAGCTCCTACAATGAGCAGTTCTTC,CASLSSSYNEQFF
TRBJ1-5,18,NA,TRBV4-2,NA,TGTGCCAGCAGCCAACGGGGTCCTGGGGAGCCTGGCAATCAGCCCCAGCATTTT,CASSQRGPGEPGNQPQHF
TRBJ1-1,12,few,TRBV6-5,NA,TGTGCCAGCGGGGGGGTCTCTCAAAGGGCTTTCTTT,CASGGVSQRAFF
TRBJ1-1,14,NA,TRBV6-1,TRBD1,TGTGCCAGCACCTGGACAGGGTCAGTCACTGAAGCTTTCTTT,CASTWTGSVTEAFF
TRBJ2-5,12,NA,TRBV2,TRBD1,TGTGCCAGCAGTCAACAGGGGGAGACCCAGTACTTC,CASSQQGETQYF
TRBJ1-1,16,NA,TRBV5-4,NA,TGTGCCAGCAGCTTGGGGGGGGGCAGGGTCGGCACTGAAGCTTTCTTT,CASSLGGGRVGTEAFF
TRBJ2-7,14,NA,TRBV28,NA,TGTGCCAGCAGTTTTGTCCCCGGTTTCTACGAGCAGTACTTC,CASSFVPGFYEQYF
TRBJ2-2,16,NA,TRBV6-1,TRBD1,TGTGCCAGCAGTGAACGGACAGGGTTTAGCGCCGGGGAGCTGTTTTTT,CASSERTGFSAGELFF
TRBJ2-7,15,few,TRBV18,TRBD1,TGTGCCAGCTCAACTACCGGGACAGGGCTCCACGAGCAGTACTTC,CASSTTGTGLHEQYF
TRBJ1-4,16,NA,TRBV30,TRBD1,TGTGCCTGGAGTAGAGGGGACAGGGGGTTGGGGGAAAAACTGTTTTTT,CAWSRGDRGLGEKLFF
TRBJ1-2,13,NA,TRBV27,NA,TGTGCCAGCAGGAATTCAGGGAACTATGGCTACACCTTC,CASRNSGNYGYTF
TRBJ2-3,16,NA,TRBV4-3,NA,TGCGCCAGCAGCCAAGTTTACCCTGGGGAGACAGATACGCAGTATTTT,CASSQVYPGETDTQYF
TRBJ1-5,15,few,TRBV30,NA,TGTGCCTGGAGTAACCAGGGGCCTAGCAATCAGCCCCAGCATTTT,CAWSNQGPSNQPQHF
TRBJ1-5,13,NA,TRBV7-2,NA,TGTGCCAGCAGCCCACAGGGAAACCAGCCCCAGCATTTT,CASSPQGNQPQHF
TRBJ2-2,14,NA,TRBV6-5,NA,TGTGCCAGCAGAACCGGGACTTTCACCGGGGAGCTGTTTTTT,CASRTGTFTGELFF
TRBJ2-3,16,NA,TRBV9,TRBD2,TGTGCCAGCAGTGCCAGCGGGGGGGCCTTAGGAGATACGCAGTATTTT,CASSASGGALGDTQYF
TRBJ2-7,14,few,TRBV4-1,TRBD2,TGCGCCAGCAGCCAAGGCCTAGCGGGGGGCGAGCAGTACTTC,CASSQGLAGGEQYF
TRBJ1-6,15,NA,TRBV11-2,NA,TGTGCCAGCAGCTTACAGGGGACATGGGGTTCACCCCTCCACTTT,CASSLQGTWGSPLHF
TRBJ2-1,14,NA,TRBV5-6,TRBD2,TGTGCCAGCAGCTTGGGACTAGCCACCGTTGAGCAGTTCTTC,CASSLGLATVEQFF
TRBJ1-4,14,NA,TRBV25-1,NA,TGTGCCAGCAGTAGTCAGATGAATAATGAAAAACTGTTTTTT,CASSSQMNNEKLFF
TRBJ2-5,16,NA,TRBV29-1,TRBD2,TGCAGCGTTGAAGTCGGCCTAGCGGGGGCTCAGGAGACCCAGTACTTC,CSVEVGLAGAQETQYF
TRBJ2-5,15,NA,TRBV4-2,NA,TGTGCCAGCAGCAAAGGACAGATGGACCAAGAGACCCAGTACTTC,CASSKGQMDQETQYF
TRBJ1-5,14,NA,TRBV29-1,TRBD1,TGCAGCGTGTCCGAGACAGGGCCCAATCAGCCCCAGCATTTT,CSVSETGPNQPQHF
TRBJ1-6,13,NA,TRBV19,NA,TGTGCCAGTAGGGCAGGGTTCAATTCACCCCTCCACTTT,CASRAGFNSPLHF
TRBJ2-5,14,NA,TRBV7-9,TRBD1,TGTGCCAGCAGTCCTACAGGGGCAGGGGAGACCCAGTACTTC,CASSPTGAGETQYF
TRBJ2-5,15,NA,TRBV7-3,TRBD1,TGTGCCAGCAGCCCATCAGGGGGTCGGGAAGAGACCCAGTACTTC,CASSPSGGREETQYF
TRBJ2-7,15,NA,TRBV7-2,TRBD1,TGTGCCAGCAGCTTAAGTTCGAGGGGGCTCTACGAGCAGTACTTC,CASSLSSRGLYEQYF
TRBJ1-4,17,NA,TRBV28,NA,TGTGCCAGCAGTTACTGGCAGGGGAAGGGTTATCGTGAAAAACTGTTTTTT,CASSYWQGKGYREKLFF
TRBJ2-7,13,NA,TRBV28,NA,TGTGCCAGCAGTTTTAAATTACCTACGAGTTTGTACTTC,CASSFKLPTSLYF
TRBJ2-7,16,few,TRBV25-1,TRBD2,TGTGCCAGCAGTGGTATCGGGCTAGCGGGAATTTTTCGGCAGTACTTC,CASSGIGLAGIFRQYF
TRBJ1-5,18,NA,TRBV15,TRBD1,TGTGCCACCAGCAGAAGCCCCGACCTAGGACAGGGCAATCAGCCCCAGCATTTT,CATSRSPDLGQGNQPQHF
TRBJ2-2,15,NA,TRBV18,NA,TGTGCCAGCTCACCAGGGGCACGGAACACCGGGGAGCTGTTTTTT,CASSPGARNTGELFF
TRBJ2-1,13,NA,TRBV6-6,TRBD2,TGTGCCAGCGGGGGAGGGTTAGGCAATGAGCAGTTCTTC,CASGGGLGNEQFF
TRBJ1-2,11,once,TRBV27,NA,TGTGCCAGCAGTTCCGGGGTGGGCTACACCTTC,CASSSGVGYTF
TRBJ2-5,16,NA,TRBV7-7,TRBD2,TGTGCCAGCAGCGAGGGACTAGCGGGAGCTGCAGAGACCCAGTACTTC,CASSEGLAGAAETQYF
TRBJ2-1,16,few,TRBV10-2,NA,TGCGCCAGCGGGGACACTAGTACGACCCCCCGAAGTGAGCAGTTCTTC,CASGDTSTTPRSEQFF
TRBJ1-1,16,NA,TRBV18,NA,TGTGCCAGCTCACCGGCAGGTAGGGGGTTCAACACTGAAGCTTTCTTT,CASSPAGRGFNTEAFF
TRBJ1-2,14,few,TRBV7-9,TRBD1,TGTGCCAGCAGCCACGGACAGGGATACTATGGCTACACCTTC,CASSHGQGYYGYTF
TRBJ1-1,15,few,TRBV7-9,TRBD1,TGTGCCAGCAGCACCCAGGGACAGTTGAACACTGAAGCTTTCTTT,CASSTQGQLNTEAFF
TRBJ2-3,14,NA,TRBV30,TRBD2,TGTGCCTGGACTGGGACTAGCGGGAGGGCCACGCAGTATTTT,CAWTGTSGRATQYF
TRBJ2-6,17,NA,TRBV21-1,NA,TGTGCCAGCAGCAAAGGAGGGACACTTTCTGGGGCCAACGTCCTGACTTTC,CASSKGGTLSGANVLTF
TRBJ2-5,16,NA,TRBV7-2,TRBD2,TGTGCCAGCAGCCCAGGGAAGGCGGGAGGGGTAGAGACCCAGTACTTC,CASSPGKAGGVETQYF
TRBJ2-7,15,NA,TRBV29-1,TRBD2,TGCAGCGTTGAAGGTACTAGCGGGGGAACCTACGAGCAGTACTTC,CSVEGTSGGTYEQYF
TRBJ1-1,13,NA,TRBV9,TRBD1,TGTGCCAGCAGCGAACAGGGGGACACTGAAGCTTTCTTT,CASSEQGDTEAFF
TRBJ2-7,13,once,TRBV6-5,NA,TGTGCCAGCAGTTACTCGGCTAGATTAGAGCAGTACTTC,CASSYSARLEQYF
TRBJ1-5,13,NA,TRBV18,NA,TGTGCCAGCCATGACAGCAGCAATCAGCCCCAGCATTTT,CASHDSSNQPQHF